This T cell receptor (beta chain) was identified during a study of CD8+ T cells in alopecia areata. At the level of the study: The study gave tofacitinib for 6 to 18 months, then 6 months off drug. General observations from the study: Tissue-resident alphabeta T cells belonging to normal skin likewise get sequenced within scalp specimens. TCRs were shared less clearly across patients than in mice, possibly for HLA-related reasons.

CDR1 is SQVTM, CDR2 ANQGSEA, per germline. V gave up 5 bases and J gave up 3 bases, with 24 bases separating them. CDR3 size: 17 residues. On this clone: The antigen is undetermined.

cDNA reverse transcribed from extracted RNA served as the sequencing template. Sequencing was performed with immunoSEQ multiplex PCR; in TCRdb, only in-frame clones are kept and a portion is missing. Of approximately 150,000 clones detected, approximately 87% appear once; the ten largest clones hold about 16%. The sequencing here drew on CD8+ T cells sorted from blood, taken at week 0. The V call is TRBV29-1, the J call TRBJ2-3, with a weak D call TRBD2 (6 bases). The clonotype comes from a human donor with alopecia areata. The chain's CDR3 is CSVMPPSVGIITDTQYF. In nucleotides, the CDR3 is TGCAGCGTTATGCCCCCTAGCGTGGGGATAATAACAGATACGCAGTATTTT.